The 7 T cell receptor beta chains given below trace back to one sample, sequenced in a study of T cell responses to AZD1222 COVID-19 vaccine. TCRdb's table, derived via immunoSEQ multiplex PCR, lists solely in-frame clones and lacks some. This table holds 27,000 or so clones, 92% found once. The sequencing used peripheral blood, collected 28 days after the second AZD1222 dose. The origin of the receptors is an adult who received the AZD1222 COVID-19 vaccine.

This clone was observed a single time. V and J are TRBV28 and TRBJ1-2; tentatively, D is TRBD1 (6 bases). CDR1 is MDHEN, CDR2 SYDVKM, per germline. With 4 bases removed from V and 0 bases from J, the gap between germline ends came to 9 bases. This CDR3 is built from 14 residues. The CDR3 here is CASSSAGANYGYTF. CDR3 nucleotide sequence: TGTGCCAGCAGTTCGGCAGGGGCTAACTATGGCTACACCTTC.

The rearrangement links TRBV10-3 to TRBJ2-2; 10 nucleotides align to TRBD1. V lost 2 bases to trimming and J lost 4 bases; unmatched junction nucleotides: 1. Germline values: CDR1 ENHRY, CDR2 SYGVKD. There are 15 residues in the CDR3. The CDR3: CAISERTGGTGELFF. The CDR3 DNA sequence: TGTGCCATCAGTGAGAGGACAGGGGGCACCGGGGAGCTGTTTTTT.

V is TRBV21-1 and J is TRBJ2-1; the tabulated D call, TRBD2, remains unverified against the DNA. TRBV21-1 is a known pseudogene. The CDR3 has 16 residues. Here the CDR3 DNA reads TGTGCCAGCAGCTGGCCCCTAGCGGGATCCCGCGATGAGCAGTTCTTC. Protein product: CASSWPLAGSRDEQFF.

The chain uses TRBV28 and TRBJ2-1; TRBD2 matches at 11 bases. Per germline, CDR1 MDHEN and CDR2 SYDVKM. This CDR3 contains 16 residues. Losses at the gene ends were 3 bases for V and 3 bases for J; bases not matched to a gene: 4. The CDR3 DNA sequence: TGTGCCAGCAGTTTTTCTAGCGGGAGGATCTACAATGAGCAGTTCTTC. Amino acids: CASSFSSGRIYNEQFF. Full variable domain (missing parts from reference TRBV28 and TRBJ2-1): DVKVTQSSRYLVKRTGEKVFLECVQDMDHENMFWYRQDPGLGLRLIYFSYDVKMKEKGDIPEGYSVSREKKERFSLILESASTNQTSMYLCASSFSSGRIYNEQFFGPGTRLTVL.

The V call is TRBV4-3, the J call TRBJ2-3, with no clear D. Trimming stripped 0 bases from V and 0 bases from J, with 10 bases between. CDR1 LGHNA and CDR2 YSLEER come from the germline V gene. The CDR3 has 16 residues. CDR3 amino acids: CASSQDRMGSTDTQYF. The CDR3 DNA is TGCGCCAGCAGCCAAGATAGAATGGGGAGCACAGATACGCAGTATTTT.

The gene calls are TRBV21-1 and TRBJ1-5; TRBD1, the D gene given by the table, was not confirmed from the DNA. TRBV21-1 is tagged as a pseudogene. This CDR3 is 15 amino acids long. In nucleotides, the CDR3 is TGTGCCAGCAGCCATGACAGGGGATTTTATCAGCCCCAGCATTTT. Translation gives CASSHDRGFYQPQHF.

The rearrangement links TRBV28 to TRBJ1-3; no firm D call. CDR3 length: 15 amino acids. CDR1 and CDR2 from the germline V gene are MDHEN and SYDVKM. V shed 4 bases and J shed 3 bases, with 13 bases lying between them. The CDR3, as DNA: TGTGCCAGCAGTTCAGGCCCGACCCTTGGAAACACCATATATTTT. This codes for CASSSGPTLGNTIYF.